Shown below are 27 T cell receptor beta chains from a single sample sequenced in a study of neurological immune-mediated disorders. Via MiXCR, TCRdb re-called the 5' RACE reads, giving one row per CDR3 protein. The data contain about 82,000 distinct CDR3 sequences, just over 2.5% of them singletons. The sequenced material came from PBMCs. The source is a woman in her thirties with multiple sclerosis.

This clonotype was seen at least ten times. This chain uses TRBV29-1 with TRBJ2-1, with D unclear. Trimming shortened V by 4 bases and J by 8 bases, and 18 bases separated the two germline ends. The CDR3 is 14 amino acids. Germline CDR1 and CDR2: SQVTM and ANQGSEA. DNA of the CDR3: TGCAGCGTTGTGTCTAGTCGAGGATTCGATGAGCAGTTCTTC. Amino acid sequence: CSVVSSRGFDEQFF.

This clonotype was seen at least ten times. This chain links TRBV12-3 or TRBV12-4 with TRBJ1-1; D gene uncertain. This CDR3 is 14 amino acids long. V was clipped by 1 base and J by 1 base, with 7 bases between them. The CDR3 here is CASSLGRGNTEAFF. The CDR3 nucleotides read TGTGCCAGCAGTTTAGGCCGGGGGAACACTGAAGCTTTCTTT.

The table lists this clonotype with many counts. The chain combines TRBV12-3 or TRBV12-4 with TRBJ1-3, with D unclear. CDR3 size: 12 residues. The ends were cut back, 3 bases at V and 8 bases at J, with 8 bases in the middle. CDR3 amino acids: CASSFSLDTIYF. CDR3 sequence (DNA): TGTGCCAGCAGTTTCAGTCTAGACACCATATATTTT.

This clonotype has ten or more counts. This sequence joins TRBV6-5 and TRBJ2-7; 7 bases fit TRBD2. Looked up from germline, CDR1 is MNHEY and CDR2 is SVGAGI. V trimming: 6 bases; J trimming: 7 bases; junction bases outside the gene matches: 15. The CDR3 consists of 15 residues. In DNA form, the CDR3 reads TGTGCCAGCAGACCGAGCGGGGCGCTTGGGAGGGAGCAGTACTTC. It specifies CASRPSGALGREQYF.

As concerns this clonotype: This clone may be a read error of a much larger clone one base away. This chain links TRBV27 with TRBJ2-7; a possible D gene is TRBD2 (6 bases). Germline lookup yields CDR1 MNHEY and CDR2 SMNVEV (reference sequence). The CDR3 covers 14 residues. The ends were cut back, 5 bases at V and 2 bases at J, with 13 bases in the middle. This CDR3 is CASSAGIPPYEQYF. In nucleotides, the CDR3 is TGTGCCAGCAGTGCGGGGATCCCACCCTACGAGCAGTACTTC.

CDR3 DNA: TGTGCCAGCAGATCGGGGGCTGAAGCTTTCTTT. Translating it yields CASRSGAEAFF. The chain uses TRBV7-9 and TRBJ1-1; possible D gene TRBD1, 5 bases. Germline values: CDR1 SEHNR, CDR2 FQNEAQ (reference sequence). V gave up 6 bases and J gave up 6 bases, with 8 bases separating them. This CDR3 contains 11 residues.

This clonotype was seen many times. The V and J genes are TRBV20-1 and TRBJ1-4; D is ambiguous. This CDR3 contains 14 residues. In germline, CDR1 is DFQATT, CDR2 SNEGSKA (reference sequence). V was clipped by 1 base and J by 8 bases, with 14 bases between them. CDR3 DNA: TGCAGTGCTAGAGTTTCACATCTAGGGGAAAAACTGTTTTTT. The encoded protein is CSARVSHLGEKLFF.

This clonotype has a count of ten or more. V usage is TRBV5-1 and J usage is TRBJ1-1, with no clear D. V lost 3 bases and J lost 1, with 13 bases in between. CDR1 and CDR2 from the germline V gene are SGHRS and YFSETQ. This CDR3 has 15 residues. The CDR3 DNA sequence: TGCGCCAGCAGCTCTGTTAGCCCCGGGAACACTGAAGCTTTCTTT. The encoded protein is CASSSVSPGNTEAFF.

Many counts were recorded for this clonotype. This chain uses TRBV29-1 with TRBJ1-2; a possible D gene is TRBD1 (6 bases). The ends were cut back, 6 bases at V and 2 bases at J, with 13 bases in the middle. CDR3 length: 13 residues. Germline lookup yields CDR1 SQVTM and CDR2 ANQGSEA. The CDR3: CSVAAGDNYGYTF. In nucleotides, the CDR3 is TGCAGCGTGGCAGCAGGGGACAACTATGGCTACACCTTC.

At least ten counts were recorded for this clonotype. The chain links TRBV6-5 to TRBJ1-5; 12 nucleotides align to TRBD1. Trimming removed 6 bases from V and 9 bases from J; junction bases left unmatched: 9. Germline values: CDR1 MNHEY, CDR2 SVGAGI. The CDR3 has 15 residues. The CDR3 loop is CASRPKGDRGLPQHF. In DNA, the CDR3 is TGTGCCAGCAGGCCAAAGGGGGACAGGGGGCTGCCCCAGCATTTT.

The table lists this clonotype with many counts. This chain joins TRBV5-1 and TRBJ2-7; 7 bases fit TRBD2. CDR1 and CDR2 from the germline V gene are SGHRS and YFSETQ. V dropped 3 bases and J dropped 1; count of bases not matched to a gene: 7. The CDR3 runs to 15 residues. The CDR3 DNA sequence: TGCGCCAGCAGCTCCTGGATGGGAGGGTCCTACGAGCAGTACTTC. Protein sequence: CASSSWMGGSYEQYF.

CDR3 nucleotides: TGTGCCAGCAGCTTAGGATTTCTAGCGGGCGATCAAGAGACCCAGTACTTC. Protein: CASSLGFLAGDQETQYF. This sequence joins TRBV11-2 and TRBJ2-5; 8 bases line up with TRBD2. This CDR3 has 17 residues. V was clipped by 1 base and J by 2 bases; unmatched bases: 9. Germline CDR1 and CDR2: SGHAT and FQNNGV.

This clonotype was recorded at least ten times. The chain joins TRBV12-3 or TRBV12-4 to TRBJ1-2; D is possibly TRBD1 (6 bases). This CDR3 comprises 12 residues. Trimming took off 7 bases at V and 8 bases at J, with 14 bases between the two ends. CDR3 loop: CASTPLGGGYTF. In nucleotides, the CDR3 is TGTGCCAGCACCCCCCTCGGGGGCGGCTACACCTTC.

A remark on this clonotype: This may come from a read error, since a much larger clone is one base off. In DNA, the CDR3 is TGTGCCAGCCTCCGGGAGGAAGCGACGGGGGCCAAAGTCCTGACTTTC. Translating gives CASLREEATGAKVLTF. The chain has TRBV5-5 and TRBJ2-6; D possibly corresponds to TRBD2 (7 bases). This CDR3 is built from 16 residues. Germline lookup yields CDR1 SGHKS and CDR2 YYEKEE (reference sequence).

This clonotype was seen repeatedly, ten times or more. The V call is TRBV6-5, the J call TRBJ2-2; the D is unclear. The CDR3 is 13 residues long. Looked up from germline, CDR1 is MNHEY and CDR2 is SVGAGI. Trimming cost V 2 bases and J 5 bases, with 6 bases left between them. CDR3 nucleotide sequence: TGTGCCAGCAGTTACAGAGATACCGGGGAGCTGTTTTTT. Translating it yields CASSYRDTGELFF.

This clonotype was counted many times. CDR3 nucleotide sequence: TGCAGTGCCCCGCGGGGACTAGCGAACACCGGGGAGCTGTTTTTT. Translated, it gives CSAPRGLANTGELFF. The J gene is TRBJ2-2, the V gene TRBV20-1; TRBD2 aligns across 8 bases. Germline assignment: CDR1 DFQATT and CDR2 SNEGSKA (reference sequence). Germline trimming cut 6 bases from V and 0 bases from J; bases unmatched to any gene: 6. The CDR3 covers 15 residues.

This clonotype was recorded many times. The J gene is TRBJ2-2, the V gene TRBV12-3 or TRBV12-4; D is uncertain. The V end lost 4 bases, the J end lost 2 bases, and 8 bases lay between the germline ends. The CDR3 sequence is 14 residues long. CDR3 nucleotide sequence: TGTGCCAGCAGTTGGAACACTAACACCGGGGAGCTGTTTTTT. This codes for CASSWNTNTGELFF.

In this sample, this clonotype turned up many times. This chain joins TRBV20-1 and TRBJ2-1; 10 nucleotides line up with TRBD2. This CDR3 is 15 amino acids long. With V trimmed by 1 base and J by 0 bases, 0 bases remained unmatched. Germline V CDR1 and CDR2: DFQATT, SNEGSKA (reference sequence). CDR3 nucleotides: TGCAGTGCTAGAGTAGCGGGAGGCTCCTACAATGAGCAGTTCTTC. This codes for CSARVAGGSYNEQFF.

This clonotype was detected many times. The chain carries TRBV5-6 and TRBJ1-5, with 8 bases fitting TRBD1. This CDR3 spans 16 amino acids. The V and J ends lost 4 bases and 6 bases, in that order; junction bases with no gene match: 12. Germline V gene sequence: CDR1 SGHDT, CDR2 YYEEEE. CDR3 protein: CASSLFHQGASQPQHF. CDR3 nucleotide sequence: TGTGCCAGCAGCCTCTTTCATCAGGGGGCGAGTCAGCCCCAGCATTTT.

This clonotype appeared a few times. Just one base apart from a much larger clone, this may be a read error. J is TRBJ1-5 and V is TRBV10-3; D gene ambiguous. Germline V gene data show CDR1 as ENHRY and CDR2 as SYGVKD. This CDR3 region has 12 residues. The CDR3 loop reads CAISESKQHQHF. DNA of the CDR3: TGTGCCATCAGTGAGTCTAAGCAGCACCAGCATTTT.

This clonotype was detected ten times or more. The chain has TRBV5-1 and TRBJ2-5, with 8 bases fitting TRBD2. The CDR3 totals 13 residues. The junction had 1 base not matched to a gene; V was cut back by 4 bases and J by 2 bases. Germline assignment: CDR1 SGHRS and CDR2 YFSETQ. DNA of the CDR3: TGCGCCAGCAGCGCGGGGGGACAAGAGACCCAGTACTTC. Encoded protein: CASSAGGQETQYF.

This clonotype came up many times. The J gene is TRBJ2-3, the V gene TRBV12-3 or TRBV12-4; D unresolved. Trimming left V 7 bases short and J 5 bases short, with 13 bases between. CDR3 length equals 13 residues. The CDR3 reads CASTLDWRDTQYF. CDR3 DNA: TGTGCCAGCACCCTCGACTGGCGAGATACGCAGTATTTT.

This clonotype was detected ten times or more. The rearrangement joins TRBV5-1 to TRBJ1-1, with a weak D call TRBD1 (6 bases). Looked up from germline, CDR1 is SGHRS and CDR2 is YFSETQ. V was cut by 5 bases and J by 3 bases, with 14 bases left in between. The CDR3 consists of 14 residues. CDR3 residues: CASRYREIDTEAFF. CDR3 DNA: TGCGCCAGCAGATACAGGGAAATTGACACTGAAGCTTTCTTT.

This clonotype has a count of ten or more. J is TRBJ2-6 and V is TRBV19; D uncertain. The CDR3 runs 14 residues. Germline-derived CDR1 and CDR2 are LNHDA and SQIVND (reference sequence). V lost 5 bases and J lost 2, with 7 bases in between. The CDR3 reads CASSPYTGANVLTF. In DNA, the CDR3 is TGTGCCAGTAGTCCATATACTGGGGCCAACGTCCTGACTTTC.

This clonotype was recorded at least ten times. The chain is built from TRBV5-5 and TRBJ2-1, with no clear D. CDR1 is SGHKS and CDR2 is YYEKEE in the germline V gene (reference sequence). The CDR3 is 15 amino acids. Trimming removed 2 bases at V and 2 bases at J, with 11 bases between. CDR3 coding DNA: TGTGCCAGCAGCTTTTTTCCGGAGACCTACAATGAGCAGTTCTTC. It encodes CASSFFPETYNEQFF.

This clonotype was counted ten times or more. The chain employs TRBV20-1 and TRBJ2-6; D is ambiguous. Germline V lookup: CDR1 DFQATT, CDR2 SNEGSKA (reference sequence). The CDR3 is 18 amino acids. Between the trimmed V and J ends, which lost 0 bases and 0 bases, there was a span of 15 bases. This CDR3 reads CSARDPVGVSSGANVLTF. The DNA of the CDR3 is TGCAGTGCTAGAGATCCTGTAGGAGTATCCTCTGGGGCCAACGTCCTGACTTTC.

This clonotype was observed a handful of times. This chain connects TRBV6-6 to TRBJ2-7, with 11 bases aligning to TRBD1. The CDR3 sequence is 19 residues long. Germline V gene sequence: CDR1 MNHNY, CDR2 SVGAGI (reference sequence). The V segment lost 6 bases and the J segment 0 bases; nucleotides outside the gene matches: 16. DNA for the CDR3: TGTGCCAGCAGCACACTCCCCGGGACAGGGGGATCCTACTCCTACGAGCAGTACTTC. It yields the protein CASSTLPGTGGSYSYEQYF.